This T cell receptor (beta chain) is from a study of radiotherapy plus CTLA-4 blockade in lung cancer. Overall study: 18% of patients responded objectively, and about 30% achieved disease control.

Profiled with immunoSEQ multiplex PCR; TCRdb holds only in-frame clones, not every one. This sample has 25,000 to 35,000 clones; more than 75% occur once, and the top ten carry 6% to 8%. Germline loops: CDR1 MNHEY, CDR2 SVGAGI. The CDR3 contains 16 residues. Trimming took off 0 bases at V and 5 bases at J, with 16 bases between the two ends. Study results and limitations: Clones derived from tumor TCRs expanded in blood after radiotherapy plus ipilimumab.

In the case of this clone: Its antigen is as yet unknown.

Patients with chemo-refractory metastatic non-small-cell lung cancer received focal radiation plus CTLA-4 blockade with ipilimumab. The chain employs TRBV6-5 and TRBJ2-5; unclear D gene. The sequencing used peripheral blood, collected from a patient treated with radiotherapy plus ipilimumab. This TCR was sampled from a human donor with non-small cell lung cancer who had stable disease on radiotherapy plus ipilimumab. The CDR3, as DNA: TGTGCCAGCAGTTACTCGGAAGTCCCTTTATGGGAGACCCAGTACTTC. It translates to CASSYSEVPLWETQYF.